Listed here are 12 T cell receptor beta chains from one sample, sequenced in a study of CD8 T cells in ankylosing spondylitis. Using its own MiXCR run on the 5' RACE reads, TCRdb lists one record per CDR3 protein. Here the sample spans about 390,000 distinct CDR3 sequences, approximately 20% being singletons. No antigen has been assigned to these receptors. Broader study findings: Fewer than ten highly homologous variants made up a TCR beta motif that seemed to typify ankylosing spondylitis blood.

Sequencing was carried out using blood, either unsorted or a sorted T cell fraction (not recorded which). These receptors all stem from a male donor with ankylosing spondylitis.

This clonotype was picked up a small number of times. The chain joins TRBV28 to TRBJ2-5; D is perhaps TRBD2 (5 bases). This CDR3 comprises 14 residues. Trimming removed 7 bases from V and 4 bases from J, with 16 bases in between. Per the germline V gene, CDR1 is MDHEN and CDR2 is SYDVKM. CDR3: CASTPGGAVETQYF. Written as DNA, the CDR3 is TGTGCCAGCACCCCCGGAGGCGCAGTAGAGACCCAGTACTTC.

This clonotype has more than one count but fewer than ten. The chain couples TRBV29-1 to TRBJ1-1; D not resolved. CDR3 size: 13 residues. V was cut by 3 bases and J by 2 bases, with 10 bases left in between. Germline lookup yields CDR1 SQVTM and CDR2 ANQGSEA. CDR3: CSVEVRENTEAFF. Here the CDR3 DNA reads TGCAGCGTTGAGGTACGGGAAAACACTGAAGCTTTCTTT.

This clonotype was detected ten times or more. The chain has TRBV5-1 and TRBJ2-5; possibly TRBD1 for D (6 bases). Germline V CDR1 and CDR2: SGHRS, YFSETQ. Trimming pared 0 bases from V and 2 bases from J, leaving 8 bases between. The CDR3 length is 14 residues. CDR3 sequence: CASSLAGTQETQYF. The CDR3 DNA reads TGCGCCAGCAGCTTGGCCGGGACACAAGAGACCCAGTACTTC.

This clonotype was observed many times. This chain connects TRBV10-3 to TRBJ2-3; D may be TRBD1 (7 bases). Germline CDR1 is ENHRY and CDR2 is SYGVKD. Trimming cost V 4 bases and J 6 bases, with 14 bases left between them. The CDR3 totals 14 residues. The CDR3 protein is CAISVNSGGDTQYF. CDR3 DNA sequence: TGTGCCATCAGTGTCAATTCAGGGGGGGATACGCAGTATTTT.

This chain links TRBV12-3 or TRBV12-4 with TRBJ2-5, with TRBD1 identical over 7 bases. This CDR3 is 13 amino acids long. The V and J ends lost 6 bases and 2 bases, in that order; junction bases with no gene match: 3. The DNA of the CDR3 is TGTGCCAGCAGGAGGGACAGACAAGAGACCCAGTACTTC. This codes for CASRRDRQETQYF.

The rearrangement links TRBV4-2 to TRBJ2-3; 8 positions match TRBD2. Germline CDR1 LGHNA, CDR2 YNFKEQ. The CDR3 loop spans 17 amino acids. Trimming removed 0 bases from V and 4 bases from J; junction bases left unmatched: 9. CDR3 region: CASSQDGRREGSDTQYF. The CDR3 DNA reads TGTGCCAGCAGCCAAGATGGCCGACGGGAGGGTTCAGATACGCAGTATTTT.

The chain is built from TRBV28 and TRBJ2-7; 7 positions match TRBD2. CDR1 is MDHEN, CDR2 SYDVKM, per germline. V lost 5 bases and J lost 6; bases outside the gene matches: 7. CDR3 length equals 13 residues. The CDR3 here is CASSETGGPEQYF. DNA of the CDR3: TGTGCCAGCAGTGAAACGGGGGGTCCCGAGCAGTACTTC.

About this clonotype itself: Germline is not matched at one junction end, which may reflect a read error. The chain couples TRBV15 to TRBJ2-7, with TRBD2 matching over 8 bases. CDR3 length: 15 residues. Germline V gene sequence: CDR1 LNHNV, CDR2 YYDKDF (reference sequence). DNA for the CDR3: TGTGCCACCAGCCGGGGGGGGTCCAGCTCCTACGAGCAGTACTTT. Residues: CATSRGGSSSYEQYF.

This clonotype was counted a few times. The chain has TRBV3-1 and TRBJ2-1; 7 bases fit TRBD2. Germline V gene data show CDR1 as LGHDT and CDR2 as YNNKEL (reference sequence). The CDR3 has 17 residues. The V and J ends lost 0 bases and 6 bases, in that order; junction bases with no gene match: 11. The chain's CDR3 is CASSQDLAAGRANEQFF. CDR3 in DNA: TGTGCCAGCAGCCAAGATCTGGCCGCGGGGAGGGCCAATGAGCAGTTCTTC.

This clonotype was seen a single time. V and J are TRBV5-5 and TRBJ1-4; D unresolved. The CDR3 contains 17 residues. The V gene lost 0 bases and the J gene lost 0 bases, with 12 bases spanning the gap. Germline-derived CDR1 and CDR2 are SGHKS and YYEKEE (reference sequence). The CDR3 sequence is CASSLGPRRATNEKLFF. CDR3 in DNA: TGTGCCAGCAGCTTGGGCCCAAGGAGAGCAACTAATGAAAAACTGTTTTTT.

This clonotype has only a few counts. The chain combines TRBV20-1 with TRBJ2-7; 8 bases match TRBD1. The CDR3 runs to 14 residues. Trimming removed 8 bases from V and 3 bases from J; junction bases left unmatched: 12. Per the germline V gene, CDR1 is DFQATT and CDR2 is SNEGSKA (reference sequence). CDR3 nucleotide sequence: TGCAGTTCTACCGGACAGGGATACATCTACGAGCAGTACTTC. Translated: CSSTGQGYIYEQYF.

The chain is built from TRBV6-5 and TRBJ1-5; maybe TRBD1 (6 bases). With 2 bases removed from V and 2 bases from J, the gap between germline ends came to 13 bases. The CDR3 is 16 amino acids. Per the germline V gene, CDR1 is MNHEY and CDR2 is SVGAGI. CDR3 sequence reads: CASSYRDTPGNQPQHF. CDR3 sequence (DNA): TGTGCCAGCAGTTACAGGGACACACCGGGCAATCAGCCCCAGCATTTT.